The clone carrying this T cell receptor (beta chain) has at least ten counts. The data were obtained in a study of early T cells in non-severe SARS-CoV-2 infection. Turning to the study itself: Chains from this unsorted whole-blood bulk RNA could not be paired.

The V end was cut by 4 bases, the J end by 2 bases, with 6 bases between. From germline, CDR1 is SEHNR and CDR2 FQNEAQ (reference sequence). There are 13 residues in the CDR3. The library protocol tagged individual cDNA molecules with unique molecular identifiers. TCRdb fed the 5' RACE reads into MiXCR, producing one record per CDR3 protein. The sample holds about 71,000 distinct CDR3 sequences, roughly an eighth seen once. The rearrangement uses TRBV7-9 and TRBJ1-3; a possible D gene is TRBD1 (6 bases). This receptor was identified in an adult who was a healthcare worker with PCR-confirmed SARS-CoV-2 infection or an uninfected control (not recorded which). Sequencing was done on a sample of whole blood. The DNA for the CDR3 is TGTGCCAGCAGCTCAGGGGCTGGAAACACCATATATTTT. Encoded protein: CASSSGAGNTIYF.